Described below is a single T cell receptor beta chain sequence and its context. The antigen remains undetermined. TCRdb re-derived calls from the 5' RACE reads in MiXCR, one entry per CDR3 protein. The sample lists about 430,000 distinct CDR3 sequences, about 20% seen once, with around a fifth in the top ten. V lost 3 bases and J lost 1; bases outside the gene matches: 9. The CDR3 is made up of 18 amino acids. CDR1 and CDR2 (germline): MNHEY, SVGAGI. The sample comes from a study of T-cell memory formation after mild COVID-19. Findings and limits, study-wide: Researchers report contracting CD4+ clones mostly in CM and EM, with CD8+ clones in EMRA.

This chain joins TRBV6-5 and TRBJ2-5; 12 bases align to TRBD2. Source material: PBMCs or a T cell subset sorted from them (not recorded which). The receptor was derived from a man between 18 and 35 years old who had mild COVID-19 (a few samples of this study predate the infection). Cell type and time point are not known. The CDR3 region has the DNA TGTGCCAGCAGTTATTCACTAGCGGGGGGCCTGGGCCAAGAGACCCAGTACTTC. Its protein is CASSYSLAGGLGQETQYF.